The clone carrying this T cell receptor beta chain was detected only once. Its antigen is unknown. V was clipped by 4 bases and J by 3 bases, with 10 bases between them. The germline V gene has CDR1 MNHNY and CDR2 SVGAGI (reference sequence). The CDR3 has 13 amino acids. These data originate in a study of cytomegalovirus exposure and HLA in healthy donors. Findings and caveats of the study: Indistinguishability led to the exclusion of some V segments, TRBV6-2 and TRBV6-3 included. CMV serostatus was the only recorded immune exposure for donors.

In the PCR, 60 Vbeta and 13 Jbeta primers were used. Methods used by the authors: In a later analysis, of some 80 million unique beta chains, roughly 9.9 million appeared in at least two donors. Generated by immunoSEQ multiplex PCR, the TCRdb table keeps only in-frame clones and is missing some. V and J calls and clone size come straight from that table; D and trimming were deduced from the DNA. The table lists 280,000 or so clones, roughly 90% of them singletons, with 2% to 3% in the top ten. This clonotype originated in a woman aged 18-29 years in good health and CMV-seronegative. Sequences were obtained from PBMCs. The J gene is TRBJ2-7, the V gene TRBV6-6; D ambiguous. CDR3 DNA sequence: TGTGCCAGCAGTTTCGACACCCTCTACGAGCAGTACTTC. It specifies CASSFDTLYEQYF.